This TCR beta chain was captured in a study of T cells in Graves' hyperthyroidism and ophthalmopathy. Note on this clonotype: One base away lies a much larger clone, so this may be a sequencing read error.

RNA transcripts gave rise to amplified TCR beta CDR3 regions. A first-round RT-PCR of the TCR CDR3 used the HTBI primer set. TCRdb called the multiplex PCR reads again in MiXCR, with one record for every CDR3 protein. The sample lists 700,000 to 850,000 distinct CDR3 sequences, 30% to 40% occurring once. Germline V CDR1 and CDR2: SGHVS, FQNEAQ. The CDR3 sequence is 13 residues long. The gene calls are TRBV7-8 and TRBJ2-7; D perhaps matches TRBD2 (6 bases). The sample taken for sequencing was blood. The TCR was taken from a woman in her thirties or forties with Graves' hyperthyroidism. The CDR3: CVSSLELAHEQYF. CDR3 coding DNA: TGTGTCAGCAGCTTAGAACTAGCCCACGAGCAGTACTTC.